These T cell receptor beta chains were read from a single sample in a study of beta chain features in type 1 diabetes. Repertoires were generated with immunoSEQ multiplex PCR, while TCRdb's copy carries only in-frame clones and drops some. The table shows over 200,000 clones, with around 9.9% occurring only once. Input material: naive CD4+ T cells from blood. These receptors were taken from a man aged 25-45 years with type 1 diabetes. Each CDR3 is given with its conserved first and last residue. The order of the fields is D gene, clone size, J gene, V gene, CDR3 DNA, CDR3 protein. The D gene is left open where the match is weak. Clone size is not always given. Where it is, it says once, few, many or a class for expanded clones.

D gene: TRBD1
clone size: NA
J gene: TRBJ1-5
V gene: TRBV28
CDR3 DNA: TGTGCCAGCAGTTTATGGGGTGGGACAGGGGCAAATCAGCCCCAGCATTTT
CDR3 protein: CASSLWGGTGANQPQHF

D gene: NA
clone size: few
J gene: TRBJ1-4
V gene: TRBV18
CDR3 DNA: TGTGCCAGCTCACCAAAATTGGGAGGTGAAAAACTGTTTTTT
CDR3 protein: CASSPKLGGEKLFF

D gene: NA
clone size: NA
J gene: TRBJ2-3
V gene: TRBV7-7
CDR3 DNA: TGTGCTAGCAGCTTAGCAGGGACGGCGGGAAATACGCAGTATTTT
CDR3 protein: CASSLAGTAGNTQYF

D gene: TRBD2
clone size: NA
J gene: TRBJ2-1
V gene: TRBV29-1
CDR3 DNA: TGCAGCGCCCGGACTAGCGGGGGCCTAGGTAATGAGCAGTTCTTC
CDR3 protein: CSARTSGGLGNEQFF

D gene: TRBD1
clone size: few
J gene: TRBJ1-6
V gene: TRBV10-3
CDR3 DNA: TGTGCCATCAGTGAAGTGGGACAGGGTAGTTCACCCCTCCACTTT
CDR3 protein: CAISEVGQGSSPLHF

D gene: NA
clone size: few
J gene: TRBJ2-3
V gene: TRBV7-2
CDR3 DNA: TGTGCCAGCAGCTTATACAAAACAGATACGCAGTATTTT
CDR3 protein: CASSLYKTDTQYF

D gene: TRBD1
clone size: few
J gene: TRBJ1-2
V gene: TRBV4-2
CDR3 DNA: TGTGCCAGCAGCCAAGGCCGGGGACAGGGGACCCATGGCTACACCTTC
CDR3 protein: CASSQGRGQGTHGYTF

D gene: TRBD2
clone size: few
J gene: TRBJ2-1
V gene: TRBV4-3
CDR3 DNA: TGCGCCAGCAGCCGGCTAGCGGGCTACAATGAGCAGTTCTTC
CDR3 protein: CASSRLAGYNEQFF

D gene: TRBD1
clone size: few
J gene: TRBJ2-1
V gene: TRBV5-1
CDR3 DNA: TGCGCCAGCACCCTTGACAGGGCGTCTATCAACAATGAGCAGTTCTTC
CDR3 protein: CASTLDRASINNEQFF

D gene: NA
clone size: NA
J gene: TRBJ2-4
V gene: TRBV7-2
CDR3 DNA: TGTGCCAGCAGCTTAGTAGCCGGAGGGGACAAAAACATTCAGTACTTC
CDR3 protein: CASSLVAGGDKNIQYF

D gene: TRBD2
clone size: few
J gene: TRBJ2-4
V gene: TRBV5-4
CDR3 DNA: TGTGCCAGCAGCCATGGTGGCGGGGGTCAAGCCAAAAACATTCAGTACTTC
CDR3 protein: CASSHGGGGQAKNIQYF

D gene: NA
clone size: few
J gene: TRBJ2-3
V gene: TRBV6-5
CDR3 DNA: TGTGCCAGCAGTCTTTCGGTGAGGGATACGCAGTATTTT
CDR3 protein: CASSLSVRDTQYF

D gene: NA
clone size: NA
J gene: TRBJ2-7
V gene: TRBV7-2
CDR3 DNA: TGTGCCAGCAGCTTAGCCTCCGGGGGAGCCTACGAGCAGTACTTC
CDR3 protein: CASSLASGGAYEQYF

D gene: NA
clone size: few
J gene: TRBJ2-1
V gene: TRBV5-1
CDR3 DNA: TGCGCCAGCAGCTTTTTCCGGGGGTCCTACAATGAGCAGTTCTTC
CDR3 protein: CASSFFRGSYNEQFF

D gene: TRBD1
clone size: NA
J gene: TRBJ2-1
V gene: TRBV19
CDR3 DNA: TGTGCCAGTAGACCATCCGGGACAGGGAAGAGCAATGAGCAGTTCTTC
CDR3 protein: CASRPSGTGKSNEQFF

D gene: TRBD1
clone size: NA
J gene: TRBJ1-1
V gene: TRBV5-1
CDR3 DNA: TGCGCCAGCAGCTCGGAGACAGGGGGCACTGAAGCTTTCTTT
CDR3 protein: CASSSETGGTEAFF

D gene: TRBD2
clone size: NA
J gene: TRBJ2-5
V gene: TRBV6-1
CDR3 DNA: TGTGCCACCTCCCCTAGCGGGGAGACCCAGTACTTC
CDR3 protein: CATSPSGETQYF

D gene: NA
clone size: NA
J gene: TRBJ2-7
V gene: TRBV4-2
CDR3 DNA: TGTGCCAGCAGCCAAGTCACCCAGGGGATCTCCTACGAGCAGTACTTC
CDR3 protein: CASSQVTQGISYEQYF

D gene: NA
clone size: NA
J gene: TRBJ1-1
V gene: TRBV19
CDR3 DNA: TGTGCCAGTACTCGTGACGCGGGGACGCGGAACACTGAAGCTTTCTTT
CDR3 protein: CASTRDAGTRNTEAFF

D gene: NA
clone size: NA
J gene: TRBJ1-5
V gene: TRBV14
CDR3 DNA: TGTGCCAGCAGCCTGACATTGAATCAGCCCCAGCATTTT
CDR3 protein: CASSLTLNQPQHF

D gene: NA
clone size: few
J gene: TRBJ2-7
V gene: TRBV5-1
CDR3 DNA: TGCGCCAGCAGCTTGTTCTCACTAAGCTCCTACGAGCAGTACTTC
CDR3 protein: CASSLFSLSSYEQYF

D gene: NA
clone size: few
J gene: TRBJ2-1
V gene: TRBV5-1
CDR3 DNA: TGCGCCAGCAGTAGACAGGGAGGCAATGAGCAGTTCTTC
CDR3 protein: CASSRQGGNEQFF

D gene: NA
clone size: few
J gene: TRBJ1-1
V gene: TRBV19
CDR3 DNA: TGTGCCAGTAGTATAGATCTCCTATCCGCTGAAGCTTTCTTT
CDR3 protein: CASSIDLLSAEAFF

D gene: TRBD1
clone size: few
J gene: TRBJ1-2
V gene: TRBV29-1
CDR3 DNA: TGCAGCACCAGACAGGGAGAAAACTATGGCTACACCTTC
CDR3 protein: CSTRQGENYGYTF

D gene: NA
clone size: few
J gene: TRBJ2-7
V gene: TRBV28
CDR3 DNA: TGTGCCAGCAGTAAACTACAGGGTCCGACGGGAGAGCAGTACTTC
CDR3 protein: CASSKLQGPTGEQYF

D gene: NA
clone size: NA
J gene: TRBJ2-5
V gene: TRBV9
CDR3 DNA: TGTGCCAGCAGCGGGACTGACCAAGAGACCCAGTACTTC
CDR3 protein: CASSGTDQETQYF

D gene: NA
clone size: NA
J gene: TRBJ1-1
V gene: TRBV29-1
CDR3 DNA: TGCAGCGTCGCCTCCCTGGCCGCGGGCACTGAAGCTTTCTTT
CDR3 protein: CSVASLAAGTEAFF

D gene: NA
clone size: few
J gene: TRBJ1-4
V gene: TRBV7-9
CDR3 DNA: TGTGCCAGCAGACAGATGGCGACTAATGAAAAACTGTTTTTT
CDR3 protein: CASRQMATNEKLFF

D gene: NA
clone size: NA
J gene: TRBJ2-2
V gene: TRBV4-3
CDR3 DNA: TGCGCCAGCAGCCAAGATCATGGGCCCGGGGAGCTGTTTTTT
CDR3 protein: CASSQDHGPGELFF

D gene: TRBD1
clone size: NA
J gene: TRBJ2-2
V gene: TRBV2
CDR3 DNA: TGTGCCAGCAGCCTGGACAGGGAAGGGACCGGGGAGCTGTTTTTT
CDR3 protein: CASSLDREGTGELFF

D gene: NA
clone size: NA
J gene: TRBJ1-5
V gene: TRBV9
CDR3 DNA: TGTGCCAGCAGCGTTAGGGAGAATCAGCCCCAGCATTTT
CDR3 protein: CASSVRENQPQHF

D gene: NA
clone size: few
J gene: TRBJ2-5
V gene: TRBV10-3
CDR3 DNA: TGTGCCATCAGTGTCGGGGGAGTGGAGACCCAGTACTTC
CDR3 protein: CAISVGGVETQYF

D gene: NA
clone size: NA
J gene: TRBJ2-5
V gene: TRBV7-2
CDR3 DNA: TGTGCCAGCAGCTCACCTCGGGGGATGAAGACCCAGTACTTC
CDR3 protein: CASSSPRGMKTQYF

D gene: NA
clone size: NA
J gene: TRBJ1-3
V gene: TRBV7-9
CDR3 DNA: TGTGCCAGCAGCCCGCAGGGGGGAAACACCATATATTTT
CDR3 protein: CASSPQGGNTIYF

D gene: TRBD1
clone size: few
J gene: TRBJ1-2
V gene: TRBV30
CDR3 DNA: TGTGCCTGGCTGGTTAGGACAGGGTGGGAAAGCTATGGCTACACCTTC
CDR3 protein: CAWLVRTGWESYGYTF

D gene: NA
clone size: few
J gene: TRBJ2-5
V gene: TRBV7-2
CDR3 DNA: TGTGCCAGCAGTCTTTCTTTGGAGACCCAGTACTTC
CDR3 protein: CASSLSLETQYF

D gene: NA
clone size: few
J gene: TRBJ2-3
V gene: TRBV2
CDR3 DNA: TGTGCCAGCAGCTACACAGATACGCAGTATTTT
CDR3 protein: CASSYTDTQYF

D gene: NA
clone size: few
J gene: TRBJ2-5
V gene: TRBV7-2
CDR3 DNA: TGTGCCAGCGGGATGGACTCAGTGGGCCAGTACTTC
CDR3 protein: CASGMDSVGQYF